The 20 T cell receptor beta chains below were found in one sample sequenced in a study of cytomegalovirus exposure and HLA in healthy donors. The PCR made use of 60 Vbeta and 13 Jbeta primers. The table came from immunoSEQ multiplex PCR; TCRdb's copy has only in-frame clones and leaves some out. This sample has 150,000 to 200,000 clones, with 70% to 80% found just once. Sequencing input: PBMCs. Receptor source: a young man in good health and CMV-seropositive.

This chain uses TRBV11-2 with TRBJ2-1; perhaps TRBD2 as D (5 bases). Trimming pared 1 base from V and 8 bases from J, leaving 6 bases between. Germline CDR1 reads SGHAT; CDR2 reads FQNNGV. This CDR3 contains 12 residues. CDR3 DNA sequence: TGTGCCAGCAGCTTAGCCGGGGATGAGCAGTTCTTC. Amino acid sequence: CASSLAGDEQFF. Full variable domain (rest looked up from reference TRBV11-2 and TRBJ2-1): EAGVAQSPRYKIIEKRQSVAFWCNPISGHATLYWYQQILGQGPKLLIQFQNNGVVDDSQLPKDRFSAERLKGVDSTLKIQPAKLEDSAVYLCASSLAGDEQFFGPGTRLTVL.

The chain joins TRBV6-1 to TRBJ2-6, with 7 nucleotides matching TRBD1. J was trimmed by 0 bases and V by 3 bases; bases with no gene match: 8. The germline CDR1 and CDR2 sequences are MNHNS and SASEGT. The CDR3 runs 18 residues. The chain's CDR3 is CASSDVPGQSSGANVLTF. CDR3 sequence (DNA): TGTGCCAGCAGTGACGTACCGGGACAGAGCTCTGGGGCCAACGTCCTGACTTTC.

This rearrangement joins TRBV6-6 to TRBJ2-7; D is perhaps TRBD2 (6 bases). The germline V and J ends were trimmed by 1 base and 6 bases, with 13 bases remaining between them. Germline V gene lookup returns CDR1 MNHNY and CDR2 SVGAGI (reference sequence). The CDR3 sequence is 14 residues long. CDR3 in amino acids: CASSYLAGGVEQYF. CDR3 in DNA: TGTGCCAGCAGTTACTTGGCAGGCGGGGTCGAGCAGTACTTC.

The CDR3 here is CASSLAPGQGFRGYTF. CDR3 DNA: TGTGCCAGCAGCTTAGCCCCGGGACAGGGGTTCCGCGGCTACACCTTC. This chain uses TRBV11-2 with TRBJ1-2, with 10 bases fitting TRBD1. Trimming cost V 1 base and J 8 bases; bases outside gene matches: 10. Looked up from germline, CDR1 is SGHAT and CDR2 is FQNNGV. The CDR3 is 16 residues long.

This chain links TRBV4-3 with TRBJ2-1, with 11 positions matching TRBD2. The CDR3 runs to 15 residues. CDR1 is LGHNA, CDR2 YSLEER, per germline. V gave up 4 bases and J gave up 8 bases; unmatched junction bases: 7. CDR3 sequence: CASSLSSGRLDEQFF. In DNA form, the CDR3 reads TGCGCCAGCAGCCTCTCTAGCGGGAGGTTGGATGAGCAGTTCTTC.

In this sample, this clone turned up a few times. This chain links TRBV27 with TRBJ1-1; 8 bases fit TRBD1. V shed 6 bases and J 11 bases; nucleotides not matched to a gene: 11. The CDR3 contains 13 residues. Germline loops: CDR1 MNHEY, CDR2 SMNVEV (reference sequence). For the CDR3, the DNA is TGTGCCAGCAGAGTTATAGGACAGGGTAGGGCTTTCTTT. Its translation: CASRVIGQGRAFF.

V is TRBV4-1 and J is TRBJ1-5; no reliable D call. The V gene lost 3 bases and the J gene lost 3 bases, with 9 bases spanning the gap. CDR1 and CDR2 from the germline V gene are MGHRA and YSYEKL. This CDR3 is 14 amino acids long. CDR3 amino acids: CASSQAGINQPQHF. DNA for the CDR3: TGCGCCAGCAGCCAGGCAGGAATCAATCAGCCCCAGCATTTT.

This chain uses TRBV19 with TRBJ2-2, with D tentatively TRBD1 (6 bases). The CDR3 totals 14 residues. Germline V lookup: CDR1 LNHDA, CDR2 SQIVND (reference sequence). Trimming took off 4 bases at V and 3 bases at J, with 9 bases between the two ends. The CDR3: CASSRQAHTGELFF. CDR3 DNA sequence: TGTGCCAGTAGTAGACAGGCACACACCGGGGAGCTGTTTTTT.

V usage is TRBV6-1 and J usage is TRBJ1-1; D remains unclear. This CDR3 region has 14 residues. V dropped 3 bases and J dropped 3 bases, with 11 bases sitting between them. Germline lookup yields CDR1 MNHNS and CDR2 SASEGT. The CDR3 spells CASSDPGRDTEAFF. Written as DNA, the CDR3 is TGTGCCAGCAGTGATCCGGGAAGGGACACTGAAGCTTTCTTT.

The CDR3 DNA follows: TGCGCCAGCAGGGCAGGGGGCGGTGGGACTGAAGCTTTCTTT. Residues: CASRAGGGGTEAFF. The V call is TRBV5-1, the J call TRBJ1-1, with 8 nucleotides matching TRBD1. The CDR3 extends over 14 amino acids. V lost 5 bases and J lost 5; bases outside the gene matches: 8. Germline V gene sequence: CDR1 SGHRS, CDR2 YFSETQ. Combining the CDR3 with reference TRBV5-1 and TRBJ1-1 gives the whole variable domain KAGVTQTPRYLIKTRGQQVTLSCSPISGHRSVSWYQQTPGQGLQFLFEYFSETQRNKGNFPGRFSGRQFSNSRSEMNVSTLELGDSALYLCASRAGGGGTEAFFGQGTRLTVV.

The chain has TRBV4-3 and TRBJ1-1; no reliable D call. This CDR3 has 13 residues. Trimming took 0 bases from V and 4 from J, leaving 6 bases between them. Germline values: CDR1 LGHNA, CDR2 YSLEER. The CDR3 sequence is CASSQDRLTEAFF. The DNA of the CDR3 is TGCGCCAGCAGCCAAGATCGACTCACTGAAGCTTTCTTT.

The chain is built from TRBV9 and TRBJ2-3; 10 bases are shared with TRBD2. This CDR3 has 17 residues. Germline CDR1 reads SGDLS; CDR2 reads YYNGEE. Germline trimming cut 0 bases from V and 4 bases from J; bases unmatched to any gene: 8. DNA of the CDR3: TGTGCCAGCAGCGTAGCTTCCAGCGGGAGGGTGGCAGATACGCAGTATTTT. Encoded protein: CASSVASSGRVADTQYF.

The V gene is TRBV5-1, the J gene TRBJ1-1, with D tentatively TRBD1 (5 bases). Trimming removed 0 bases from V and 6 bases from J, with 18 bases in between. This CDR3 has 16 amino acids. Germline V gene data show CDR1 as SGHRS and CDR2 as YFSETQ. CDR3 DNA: TGCGCCAGCAGCTTGGATCAGGGTCGAAGCGCGTCTGAAGCTTTCTTT. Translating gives CASSLDQGRSASEAFF.

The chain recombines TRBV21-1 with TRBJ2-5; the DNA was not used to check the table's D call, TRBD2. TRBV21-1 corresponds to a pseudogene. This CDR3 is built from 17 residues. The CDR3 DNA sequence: TGTGCCAGCAGCACTAACCGGCCGGGACTAGCGCAAGAGACCCAGTACTTC. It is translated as CASSTNRPGLAQETQYF.

The CDR3 bases are TGTGCCAGCAGTTTTAGCACCGAGCAGTTCTTC. This codes for CASSFSTEQFF. V usage is TRBV6-1 and J usage is TRBJ2-1; D gene ambiguous. The CDR3 is made up of 11 amino acids. Trimming took off 5 bases at V and 10 bases at J, with 9 bases between the two ends. Germline loops: CDR1 MNHNS, CDR2 SASEGT.

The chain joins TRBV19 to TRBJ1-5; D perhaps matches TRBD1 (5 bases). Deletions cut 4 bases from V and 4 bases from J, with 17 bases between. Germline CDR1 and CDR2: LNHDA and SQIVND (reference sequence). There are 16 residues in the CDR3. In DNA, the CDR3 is TGTGCCAGTAGTAGGGGGGTAGCGGTTGGGAATCAGCCCCAGCATTTT. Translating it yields CASSRGVAVGNQPQHF.

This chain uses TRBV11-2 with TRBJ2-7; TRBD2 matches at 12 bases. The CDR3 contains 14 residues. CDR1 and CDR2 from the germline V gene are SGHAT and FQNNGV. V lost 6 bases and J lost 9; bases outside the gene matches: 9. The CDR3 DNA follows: TGTGCCAGCAGTTGGACTAGCGGGAAGGATGGGCAGTACTTC. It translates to CASSWTSGKDGQYF.

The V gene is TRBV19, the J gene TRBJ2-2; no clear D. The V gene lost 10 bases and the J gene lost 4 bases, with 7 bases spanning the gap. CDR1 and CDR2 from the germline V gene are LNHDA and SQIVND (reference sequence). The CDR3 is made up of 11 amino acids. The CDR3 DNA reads TGTGCCACGGGTTCCACCGGGGAGCTGTTTTTT. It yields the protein CATGSTGELFF.

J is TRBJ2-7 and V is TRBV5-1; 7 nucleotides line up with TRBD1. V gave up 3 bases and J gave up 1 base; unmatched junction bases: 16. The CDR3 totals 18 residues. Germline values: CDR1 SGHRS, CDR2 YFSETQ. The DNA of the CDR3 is TGCGCCAGCAGCTACACCTGGGGTCGGGACAGCCCTTCCTACGAGCAGTACTTC. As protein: CASSYTWGRDSPSYEQYF.

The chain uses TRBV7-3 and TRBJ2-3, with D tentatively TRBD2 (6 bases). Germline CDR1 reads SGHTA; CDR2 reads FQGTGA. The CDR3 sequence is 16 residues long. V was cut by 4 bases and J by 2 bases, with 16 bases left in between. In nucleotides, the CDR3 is TGTGCCAGCAGCTCCACTAGTGGGGGACTCACAGATACGCAGTATTTT. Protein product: CASSSTSGGLTDTQYF.